The 25 T cell receptor beta chains reported below all come from one sample, sequenced in a study of CD8+ T cells in alopecia areata. TCR sequencing used cDNA made by reverse transcription of extracted RNA. Measured with immunoSEQ multiplex PCR; TCRdb has only the in-frame clones, and not every one. Of some 95,000 clones in the sample, roughly 42% were seen once. Sequencing was done on a sample of CD4+ T cells sorted from blood. The source of these receptors is a human donor with alopecia areata.

A remark on this clone: The same CDR3 is also encoded by other DNA sequences in this sample. This chain joins TRBV29-1 and TRBJ2-5, with 8 bases matching TRBD2. Losses at the gene ends were 4 bases for V and 2 bases for J; bases not matched to a gene: 3. The CDR3 totals 13 residues. CDR1 and CDR2 (germline): SQVTM, ANQGSEA. The CDR3 DNA follows: TGCAGCGTTGGCGCGGGGGGTCAAGAGACCCAGTACTTC. It translates to CSVGAGGQETQYF. Filled out from reference TRBV29-1 and TRBJ2-5, the complete variable domain reads SAVISQKPSRDICQRGTSLTIQCQVDSQVTMMFWYRQQPGQSLTLIATANQGSEATYESGFVIDKFPISRPNLTFSTLTVSNMSPEDSSIYLCSVGAGGQETQYFGPGTRLLVL.

This clone was picked up a small number of times. V and J are TRBV29-1 and TRBJ2-2, with D uncertain. This CDR3 has 15 residues. The germline gives CDR1 SQVTM, CDR2 ANQGSEA. V was cut by 2 bases and J by 1 base, with 11 bases left in between. CDR3: CSVEKGSENTGELFF. The CDR3 coding sequence is TGCAGCGTTGAAAAGGGTTCGGAGAACACCGGGGAGCTGTTTTTT.

This clone appeared a single time. The chain recombines TRBV7-2 with TRBJ2-5; the match to TRBD2 covers 7 bases. The CDR3 has 15 residues. The junction had 7 bases not matched to a gene; V was cut back by 1 base and J by 5 bases. Per the germline V gene, CDR1 is SGHTA and CDR2 is FQGNSA. CDR3 in amino acids: CASSLVAGEGETQYF. CDR3 sequence (DNA): TGTGCCAGCAGCTTAGTAGCGGGTGAGGGGGAGACCCAGTACTTC.

This chain uses TRBV29-1 with TRBJ2-3; a possible D gene is TRBD1 (6 bases). V was cut by 8 bases and J by 1 base, with 16 bases left in between. Germline V gene data show CDR1 as SQVTM and CDR2 as ANQGSEA. CDR3 length: 14 amino acids. The CDR3 loop reads CSCRLPGGTDTQYF. The CDR3 DNA reads TGCAGCTGTCGACTCCCAGGGGGCACAGATACGCAGTATTTT.

This chain uses TRBV29-1 with TRBJ2-2; maybe TRBD2 (6 bases). Germline V gene lookup returns CDR1 SQVTM and CDR2 ANQGSEA. The CDR3 loop spans 14 amino acids. V was trimmed by 5 bases and J by 1 base, leaving 11 bases between them. The CDR3 nucleotides read TGCAGCGTTTCCGGGACTCTGAACACCGGGGAGCTGTTTTTT. This sequence encodes CSVSGTLNTGELFF.

This clone was detected a few times. The genes are TRBV18 and TRBJ2-7; D gene uncertain. V was cut by 6 bases and J by 0 bases, with 6 bases left in between. Germline V gene lookup returns CDR1 KGHSH and CDR2 LQKENI. The CDR3 has 12 amino acids. The CDR3 DNA is TGTGCCAGCTCCCCGGTCTCCTACGAGCAGTACTTC. Amino acid sequence: CASSPVSYEQYF.

The rearrangement uses TRBV29-1 and TRBJ2-7; a weak D match, TRBD1 (6 bases). V lost 6 bases, J lost 3 bases, and 9 bases lay in between. Germline V gives CDR1 SQVTM, CDR2 ANQGSEA. The CDR3 is made up of 11 amino acids. For the CDR3, the DNA is TGCAGCGTAGGGACATACTACGAGCAGTACTTC. Its translation: CSVGTYYEQYF.

The chain uses TRBV29-1 and TRBJ1-2; D is undetermined. V lost 5 bases and J 7 bases, leaving 20 bases between the germline ends. The CDR3 covers 14 residues. Germline lookup yields CDR1 SQVTM and CDR2 ANQGSEA. CDR3 residues: CSVSRQHTLSGYTF. The CDR3 DNA reads as TGCAGCGTTTCACGGCAGCATACCTTAAGTGGCTACACCTTC.

This clone has a handful of counts. The V and J genes are TRBV9 and TRBJ1-4; D is possibly TRBD1 (6 bases). Trimming took off 4 bases at V and 5 bases at J, with 18 bases between the two ends. The V gene's germline CDR1 is SGDLS and CDR2 YYNGEE. The CDR3 runs 16 residues. This chain's CDR3 is CASSRSPGARNEKLFF. CDR3 in DNA: TGTGCCAGCAGCCGGAGCCCGGGGGCGCGGAATGAAAAACTGTTTTTT.

This clone was detected only a few times. The V call is TRBV28, the J call TRBJ2-3; 8 bases line up with TRBD2. The CDR3 sequence is 17 residues long. Germline V lookup: CDR1 MDHEN, CDR2 SYDVKM. Losses at the gene ends were 4 bases for V and 3 bases for J; bases not matched to a gene: 12. CDR3 nucleotide sequence: TGTGCCAGCAGTTCCCCTTCCAGCGGGGGAACGACAGATACGCAGTATTTT. Amino acid sequence: CASSSPSSGGTTDTQYF.

This clone came up a few times. V and J are TRBV25-1 and TRBJ2-7; no clear D gene. The CDR3 spans 11 residues. Per the germline V gene, CDR1 is MGHDK and CDR2 is SYGVNS. CDR3 nucleotide sequence: TGTGCGACCTCGGCGGCCTACGAGCAGTACTTC. Translation gives CATSAAYEQYF.

V usage is TRBV2 and J usage is TRBJ1-1; D not certain. Germline V CDR1 and CDR2: SNHLY, FYNNEI. There are 12 residues in the CDR3. V was clipped by 7 bases and J by 1 base, with 7 bases between them. CDR3 DNA: TGTGCCAGCAAAACAAGGAACACTGAAGCTTTCTTT. Protein sequence: CASKTRNTEAFF.

CDR3 in DNA: TGTGCCAGCAGCTTAGACGGGCGGGGGACCGGGGAGCTGTTTTTT. Translated, it gives CASSLDGRGTGELFF. The chain uses TRBV7-3 and TRBJ2-2, with 7 bases lining up with TRBD2. Germline values: CDR1 SGHTA, CDR2 FQGTGA. V gave up 2 bases and J gave up 5 bases; unmatched junction bases: 5. The CDR3 consists of 15 residues.

This clone has a handful of counts. The chain combines TRBV19 with TRBJ2-5, with TRBD2 identical over 11 bases. Germline V gene data show CDR1 as LNHDA and CDR2 as SQIVND (reference sequence). With V trimmed by 6 bases and J by 5 bases, 14 bases remained unmatched. The CDR3 is 17 residues long. The CDR3 loop reads CASSQLLAGEWEETQYF. The DNA of the CDR3 is TGTGCCAGTAGCCAACTACTAGCGGGGGAATGGGAGGAGACCCAGTACTTC.

The chain recombines TRBV29-1 with TRBJ1-4; 9 bases map to TRBD1. V was pared by 0 bases and J by 5 bases, with 1 base of the junction left unmatched. The length of the CDR3 is 14 residues. Germline lookup yields CDR1 SQVTM and CDR2 ANQGSEA. This chain's CDR3 is CSVEETGGNEKLFF. The CDR3 DNA sequence: TGCAGCGTTGAAGAGACAGGGGGGAATGAAAAACTGTTTTTT.

The V and J genes are TRBV29-1 and TRBJ2-2; 9 bases fit TRBD1. CDR3 length equals 14 residues. CDR1 SQVTM and CDR2 ANQGSEA come from the germline V gene. The V and J ends lost 6 bases and 3 bases, in that order; junction bases with no gene match: 5. The CDR3 loop reads CSVVDRGDTGELFF. The CDR3 nucleotides read TGCAGCGTGGTGGACAGGGGTGACACCGGGGAGCTGTTTTTT.

This clone was observed a few times. This chain connects TRBV29-1 to TRBJ2-1; a possible D gene is TRBD2 (6 bases). CDR1 and CDR2 from the germline V gene are SQVTM and ANQGSEA. The length of the CDR3 is 13 residues. V lost 7 bases, J lost 4 bases, and 14 bases lay in between. The CDR3 DNA is TGCAGCGCTGGAGGACTAACTTACAATGAGCAGTTCTTC. Translation: CSAGGLTYNEQFF.

The chain couples TRBV7-9 to TRBJ1-4, with D unresolved. Germline V lookup: CDR1 SEHNR, CDR2 FQNEAQ (reference sequence). The V end lost 3 bases, the J end lost 3 bases, and 17 bases lay between the germline ends. The CDR3 runs 17 residues. CDR3 sequence reads: CASSFGGVRGSNEKLFF. The CDR3 DNA reads as TGTGCCAGCAGCTTTGGCGGCGTGCGGGGATCTAATGAAAAACTGTTTTTT.

The chain combines TRBV29-1 with TRBJ2-1; D uncertain. CDR1 is SQVTM, CDR2 ANQGSEA, per germline. V was pared by 3 bases and J by 9 bases, with 9 bases between. The CDR3 length is 11 residues. This chain's CDR3 is CSVDSSREQFF. Written as DNA, the CDR3 is TGCAGCGTTGACTCTAGTCGTGAGCAGTTCTTC.

V is TRBV7-2 and J is TRBJ1-2; D perhaps matches TRBD1 (6 bases). The CDR3 is 13 residues long. Trimming took 3 bases from V and 6 from J, leaving 11 bases between them. Germline CDR1 reads SGHTA; CDR2 reads FQGNSA. CDR3 in amino acids: CASSFERQDGYTF. The CDR3 DNA reads TGTGCCAGCAGCTTCGAGAGACAGGATGGCTACACCTTC. Variable domain in full (rest from reference TRBV7-2 and TRBJ1-2): GAGVSQSPSNKVTEKGKDVELRCDPISGHTALYWYRQSLGQGLEFLIYFQGNSAPDKSGLPSDRFSAERTGGSVSTLTIQRTQQEDSAVYLCASSFERQDGYTFGSGTRLTVV.

This clone was detected only a few times. The chain uses TRBV29-1 and TRBJ1-2, with 9 nucleotides matching TRBD1. This CDR3 region has 13 residues. V lost 4 bases and J lost 4; bases outside the gene matches: 4. Germline V gene lookup returns CDR1 SQVTM and CDR2 ANQGSEA. CDR3 sequence: CSVGDRAGYGYTF. CDR3 nucleotide sequence: TGCAGCGTTGGGGACAGGGCTGGCTATGGCTACACCTTC.

The chain uses TRBV28 and TRBJ2-7; TRBD2 matches 9 bases. The CDR3 sequence is 16 residues long. CDR1 MDHEN and CDR2 SYDVKM come from the germline V gene. The ends lost 1 base at V and 0 bases at J; junction bases unmatched: 4. CDR3 nucleotides: TGTGCCAGCAGTTTATACGGCGGGAGGGTCTCCTACGAGCAGTACTTC. This gives the protein CASSLYGGRVSYEQYF.

This clone was recorded once. The chain couples TRBV30 to TRBJ1-1; 10 bases match TRBD1. Germline-derived CDR1 and CDR2 are GTSNPN and SVGIG (reference sequence). This CDR3 comprises 15 residues. The V gene end was trimmed by 1 base and the J gene end by 1 base; junction bases not matched to a gene: 3. CDR3 loop: CAWSAGTGENTEAFF. CDR3 DNA sequence: TGTGCCTGGAGTGCCGGGACAGGGGAGAACACTGAAGCTTTCTTT.

The V and J genes are TRBV30 and TRBJ2-1, with 13 bases lining up with TRBD2. This CDR3 contains 16 residues. The trim removed 4 bases at V and 9 bases at J, leaving 12 bases unmatched. CDR1 and CDR2 from the germline V gene are GTSNPN and SVGIG (reference sequence). This chain's CDR3 is CAWTRQLAGGPGEQFF. CDR3 nucleotides: TGTGCCTGGACCCGCCAACTAGCGGGGGGGCCAGGTGAGCAGTTCTTC.

This clone was seen a few times. The rearrangement joins TRBV9 to TRBJ1-4; 7 nucleotides agree with TRBD1. J was trimmed by 5 bases and V by 3 bases; bases with no gene match: 10. This CDR3 is 16 amino acids long. Germline V gene lookup returns CDR1 SGDLS and CDR2 YYNGEE. This CDR3 reads CASSAVPTGQNEKLFF. The CDR3 bases are TGTGCCAGCAGCGCCGTACCGACAGGGCAGAATGAAAAACTGTTTTTT.